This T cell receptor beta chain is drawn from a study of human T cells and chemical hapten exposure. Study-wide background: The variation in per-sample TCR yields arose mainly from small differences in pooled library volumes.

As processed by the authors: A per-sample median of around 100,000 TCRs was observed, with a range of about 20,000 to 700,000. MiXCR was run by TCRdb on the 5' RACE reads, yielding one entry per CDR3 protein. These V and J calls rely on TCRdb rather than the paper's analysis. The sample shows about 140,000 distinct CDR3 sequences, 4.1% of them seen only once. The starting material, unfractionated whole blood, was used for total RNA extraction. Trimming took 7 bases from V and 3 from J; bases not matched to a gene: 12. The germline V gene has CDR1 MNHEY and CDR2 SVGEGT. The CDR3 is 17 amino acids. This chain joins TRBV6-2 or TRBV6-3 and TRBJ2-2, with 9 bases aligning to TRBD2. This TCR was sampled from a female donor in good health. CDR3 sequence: CASITPPLAGHTGELFF. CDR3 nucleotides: TGTGCCAGCATTACCCCTCCACTAGCGGGTCACACCGGGGAGCTGTTTTTT.